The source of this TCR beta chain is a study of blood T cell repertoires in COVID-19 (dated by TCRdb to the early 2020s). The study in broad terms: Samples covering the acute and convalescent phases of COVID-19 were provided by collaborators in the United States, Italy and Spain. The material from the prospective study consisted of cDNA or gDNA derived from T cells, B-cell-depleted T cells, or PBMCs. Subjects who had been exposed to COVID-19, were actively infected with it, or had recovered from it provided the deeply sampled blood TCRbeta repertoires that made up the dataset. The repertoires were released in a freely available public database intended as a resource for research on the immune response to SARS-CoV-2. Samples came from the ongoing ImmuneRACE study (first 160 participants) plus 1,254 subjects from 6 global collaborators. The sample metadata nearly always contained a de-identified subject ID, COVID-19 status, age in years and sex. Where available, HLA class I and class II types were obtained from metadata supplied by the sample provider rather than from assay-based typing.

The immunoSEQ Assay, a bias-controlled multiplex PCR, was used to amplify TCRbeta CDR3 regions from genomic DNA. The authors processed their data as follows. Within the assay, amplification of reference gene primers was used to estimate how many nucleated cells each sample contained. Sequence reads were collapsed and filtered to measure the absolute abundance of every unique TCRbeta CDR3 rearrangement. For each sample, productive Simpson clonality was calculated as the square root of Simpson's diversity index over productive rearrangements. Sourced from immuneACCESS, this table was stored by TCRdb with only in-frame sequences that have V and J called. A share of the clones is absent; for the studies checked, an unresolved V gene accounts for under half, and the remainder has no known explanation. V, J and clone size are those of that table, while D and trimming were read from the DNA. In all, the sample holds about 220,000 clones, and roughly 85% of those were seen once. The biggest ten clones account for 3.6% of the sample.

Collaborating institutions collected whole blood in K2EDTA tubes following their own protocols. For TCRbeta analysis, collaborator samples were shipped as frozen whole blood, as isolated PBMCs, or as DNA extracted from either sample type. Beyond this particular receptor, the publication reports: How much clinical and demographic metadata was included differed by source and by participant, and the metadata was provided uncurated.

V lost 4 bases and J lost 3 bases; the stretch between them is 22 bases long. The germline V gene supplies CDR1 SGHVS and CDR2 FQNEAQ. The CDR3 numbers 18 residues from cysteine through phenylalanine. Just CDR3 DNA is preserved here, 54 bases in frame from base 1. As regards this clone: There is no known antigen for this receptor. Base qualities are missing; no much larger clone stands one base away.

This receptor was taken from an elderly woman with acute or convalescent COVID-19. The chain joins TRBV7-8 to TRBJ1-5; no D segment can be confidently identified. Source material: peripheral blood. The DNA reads TGTGCCAGCAGCTCTACCGGTTTCGGGAAAACTTACAATCAGCCCCAGCATTTT. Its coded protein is CASSSTGFGKTYNQPQHF.